One sample yielded the 21 T cell receptor beta chains listed below, sequenced in a study of cytomegalovirus exposure and HLA in healthy donors. In the PCR, 60 Vbeta and 13 Jbeta primers were used. Some clones are missing from TCRdb's copy, which holds only in-frame ones; the method was immunoSEQ multiplex PCR. Of around 94,000 clones listed, about three fifths are singletons. The sample comprised PBMCs. These receptors were taken from a man under 40 in good health and CMV-seronegative.

The CDR3 DNA is TGTGCCAGCAGCTTGGGGCTAGCGGTCACAGATACGCAGTATTTT. Residues: CASSLGLAVTDTQYF. The chain uses TRBV5-4 and TRBJ2-3; 7 bases fit TRBD2. CDR1 and CDR2 from the germline V gene are SGHNT and YYREEE (reference sequence). The ends lost 0 bases at V and 2 bases at J; junction bases unmatched: 3. This CDR3 is built from 15 residues.

The J gene is TRBJ2-3, the V gene TRBV7-3; 8 positions agree with TRBD2. This CDR3 is 15 amino acids long. J gave up 1 base and V 3 bases, and 3 bases lay outside the gene matches. Germline CDR1 SGHTA, CDR2 FQGTGA. CDR3 sequence reads: CASSFSGIRTDTQYF. CDR3 in DNA: TGTGCCAGCAGCTTTAGCGGGATCCGCACAGATACGCAGTATTTT.

This rearrangement joins TRBV7-8 to TRBJ1-5, with TRBD1 as a possible D gene (6 bases). Germline CDR1 SGHVS, CDR2 FQNEAQ. The CDR3 extends over 14 amino acids. The V end lost 4 bases, the J end lost 6 bases, and 13 bases lay between the germline ends. CDR3: CASSWGHFVQPQHF. DNA for the CDR3: TGTGCCAGCAGCTGGGGACATTTCGTTCAGCCCCAGCATTTT.

J is TRBJ2-3 and V is TRBV6-1; TRBD2 might be the D (6 bases). Looked up from germline, CDR1 is MNHNS and CDR2 is SASEGT. Trimming cost V 2 bases and J 3 bases, with 18 bases left between them. This CDR3 has 17 residues. The CDR3 nucleotides read TGTGCCAGCAGTGAATCATCGGGGTCGGGAGCAACAGATACGCAGTATTTT. Translated: CASSESSGSGATDTQYF.

The chain couples TRBV6-6 to TRBJ1-5, with a tentative D call TRBD1 (6 bases). Germline V CDR1 and CDR2: MNHNY, SVGAGI (reference sequence). With 7 bases removed from V and 0 bases from J, the gap between germline ends came to 10 bases. The CDR3 spans 14 residues. CDR3 region: CASTRGNSNQPQHF. CDR3 nucleotide sequence: TGTGCCAGCACCAGGGGTAATAGCAATCAGCCCCAGCATTTT.

About this clone: Other DNA variants within this sample encode the same CDR3. The chain combines TRBV5-4 with TRBJ1-2; D may be TRBD1 (6 bases). The CDR3 has 16 amino acids. The germline V gene encodes CDR1 SGHNT and CDR2 YYREEE (reference sequence). Trimming shortened V by 3 bases and J by 0 bases, and 15 bases separated the two germline ends. The CDR3 nucleotides are TGTGCCAGCAGCTCCGGGGGGGCAGGGGCTAACTATGGCTACACCTTC. Amino acids: CASSSGGAGANYGYTF.

The chain couples TRBV28 to TRBJ2-1, with 7 bases fitting TRBD2. V lost 5 bases to trimming and J lost 0 bases; unmatched junction nucleotides: 4. Germline V gene data show CDR1 as MDHEN and CDR2 as SYDVKM. CDR3 size: 15 residues. In DNA, the CDR3 is TGTGCCAGCAGTGACCCGGGGGGCTCCTACAATGAGCAGTTCTTC. It translates to CASSDPGGSYNEQFF.

The gene calls are TRBV5-1 and TRBJ2-1; 10 bases agree with TRBD2. The CDR3 runs 17 residues. V was pared by 4 bases and J by 7 bases, with 14 bases of the junction left unmatched. Germline CDR1 reads SGHRS; CDR2 reads YFSETQ. CDR3 sequence reads: CASSKRSSGGAGNEQFF. For the CDR3, the DNA is TGCGCCAGCAGCAAGAGGTCCAGCGGGGGGGCCGGGAATGAGCAGTTCTTC. The variable domain in full, completed from reference TRBV5-1 and TRBJ2-1, reads KAGVTQTPRYLIKTRGQQVTLSCSPISGHRSVSWYQQTPGQGLQFLFEYFSETQRNKGNFPGRFSGRQFSNSRSEMNVSTLELGDSALYLCASSKRSSGGAGNEQFFGPGTRLTVL.

This clone was recorded once. A read error may produce the germline difference seen at one junction end. V is TRBV5-1 and J is TRBJ2-7; 7 bases are shared with TRBD2. This CDR3 has 16 residues. Germline V gives CDR1 SGHRS, CDR2 YFSETQ. The CDR3 DNA is TGCACCAGCAGCTCCACGGGGTGGGAGGGCTTCTACGAGCAGTACTTC. It codes for CTSSSTGWEGFYEQYF.

This clone was seen more than once but under ten times. The V and J genes are TRBV5-1 and TRBJ1-2; D gene ambiguous. V lost 4 bases to trimming and J lost 1 base, with 8 bases between them. This CDR3 spans 13 amino acids. In germline, CDR1 is SGHRS, CDR2 YFSETQ. The DNA of the CDR3 is TGCGCCAGCAGCGGAGTGATTAACTATGGCTACACCTTC. Its protein is CASSGVINYGYTF. Looking up the rest from reference TRBV5-1 and TRBJ1-2 gives the full variable domain: KAGVTQTPRYLIKTRGQQVTLSCSPISGHRSVSWYQQTPGQGLQFLFEYFSETQRNKGNFPGRFSGRQFSNSRSEMNVSTLELGDSALYLCASSGVINYGYTFGSGTRLTVV.

V gene TRBV11-2 combines with J gene TRBJ2-2, with D possibly TRBD1 on 5 matching bases. Germline lookup yields CDR1 SGHAT and CDR2 FQNNGV. V was clipped by 5 bases and J by 0 bases, with 13 bases between them. CDR3 length equals 16 residues. The CDR3 protein is CASSPKQAANTGELFF. CDR3 coding DNA: TGTGCCAGCAGCCCTAAACAGGCGGCGAACACCGGGGAGCTGTTTTTT.

The rearrangement links TRBV7-2 to TRBJ1-5; D is unresolved. Germline V CDR1 and CDR2: SGHTA, FQGNSA. The ends were cut back, 2 bases at V and 3 bases at J, with 5 bases in the middle. This CDR3 has 13 amino acids. DNA for the CDR3: TGTGCCAGCAGCTTACAGGCCAATCAGCCCCAGCATTTT. Translating gives CASSLQANQPQHF.

This chain uses TRBV14 with TRBJ2-3; 9 bases fit TRBD1. Trimming at V came to 0 bases and at J to 3 bases, leaving 7 bases not matched to a gene. This CDR3 has 17 residues. Germline loops: CDR1 SGHDN, CDR2 FVKESK. CDR3 protein: CASSQDRFGTGTDTQYF. The CDR3 DNA is TGTGCCAGCAGCCAAGATCGCTTCGGGACAGGGACAGATACGCAGTATTTT.

The V and J genes are TRBV27 and TRBJ1-3, with 7 bases matching TRBD1. The CDR3 is made up of 18 amino acids. The V gene's germline CDR1 is MNHEY and CDR2 SMNVEV (reference sequence). Losses at the gene ends were 5 bases for V and 0 bases for J; bases not matched to a gene: 13. CDR3 amino acids: CASSLLPGQAYSGNTIYF. The DNA of the CDR3 is TGTGCCAGCAGTCTCCTCCCTGGACAGGCCTACTCTGGAAACACCATATATTTT.

The V and J genes are TRBV28 and TRBJ1-5, with TRBD1 identical over 7 bases. Germline CDR1 reads MDHEN; CDR2 reads SYDVKM. V shed 7 bases and J 3 bases; nucleotides not matched to a gene: 3. This CDR3 comprises 13 residues. CDR3 residues: CASTTGNNQPQHF. CDR3 nucleotide sequence: TGTGCCAGCACGACAGGGAACAATCAGCCCCAGCATTTT.

The rearrangement links TRBV2 to TRBJ1-5; D might be TRBD1 (5 bases). V dropped 1 base and J dropped 0 bases, with 16 bases sitting between them. From germline, CDR1 is SNHLY and CDR2 FYNNEI. This CDR3 is built from 18 residues. The CDR3 here is CASSEGTTKFDSNQPQHF. CDR3 nucleotide sequence: TGTGCCAGCAGTGAAGGGACAACCAAATTTGATAGCAATCAGCCCCAGCATTTT.

This rearrangement joins TRBV7-2 to TRBJ1-5; tentatively, D is TRBD1 (5 bases). Germline V lookup: CDR1 SGHTA, CDR2 FQGNSA. Trimming cost V 1 base and J 7 bases, with 14 bases left between them. This CDR3 region has 15 residues. The CDR3 reads CASSLGTQGGQPQHF. DNA of the CDR3: TGTGCCAGCAGCTTAGGAACTCAGGGTGGGCAGCCCCAGCATTTT.

The chain has TRBV9 and TRBJ2-3, with 10 positions matching TRBD2. The V and J ends lost 0 bases and 4 bases, in that order; junction bases with no gene match: 5. CDR1 is SGDLS and CDR2 is YYNGEE in the germline V gene. The CDR3 length is 16 residues. The CDR3 spells CASSVVVAGGPDTQYF. In nucleotides, the CDR3 is TGTGCCAGCAGCGTAGTCGTAGCGGGGGGACCAGATACGCAGTATTTT. The complete variable domain, with remaining parts taken from reference TRBV9 and TRBJ2-3, reads DSGVTQTPKHLITATGQRVTLRCSPRSGDLSVYWYQQSLDQGLQFLIQYYNGEERAKGNILERFSAQQFPDLHSELNLSSLELGDSALYFCASSVVVAGGPDTQYFGPGTRLTVL.

In DNA form, the CDR3 reads TGTGCCAGCAGCTTAGTTATGACCACAGGCCCTGACTATGGCTACACCTTC. Translation: CASSLVMTTGPDYGYTF. The chain recombines TRBV7-9 with TRBJ1-2; weak D call: TRBD1 (5 bases). The CDR3 totals 17 residues. The ends were cut back, 1 base at V and 3 bases at J, with 18 bases in the middle. CDR1 is SEHNR, CDR2 FQNEAQ, per germline (reference sequence). Complete variable domain (other parts from reference TRBV7-9 and TRBJ1-2): DTGVSQNPRHKITKRGQNVTFRCDPISEHNRLYWYRQTLGQGPEFLTYFQNEAQLEKSRLLSDRFSAERPKGSFSTLEIQRTEQGDSAMYLCASSLVMTTGPDYGYTFGSGTRLTVV.

This chain joins TRBV5-1 and TRBJ2-5, with a weak D call TRBD2 (6 bases). Germline V lookup: CDR1 SGHRS, CDR2 YFSETQ. Trimming removed 3 bases at V and 2 bases at J, with 8 bases between. The CDR3 extends over 13 amino acids. The CDR3 sequence: CASSSTRQETQYF. The CDR3, as DNA: TGCGCCAGCAGCTCGACTAGACAAGAGACCCAGTACTTC.

In this sample, this clone turned up a few times. The chain has TRBV2 and TRBJ1-5; D gene unclear. The V end was cut by 6 bases, the J end by 0 bases, with 15 bases between. Germline V lookup: CDR1 SNHLY, CDR2 FYNNEI. The CDR3 loop spans 16 amino acids. The CDR3 region is CASSGRSGYSNQPQHF. For the CDR3, the DNA is TGTGCCAGCAGCGGCAGGTCGGGGTATAGCAATCAGCCCCAGCATTTT.